The 5 T cell receptor beta chains in this list originate from one sample, sequenced in a study of PD-1 blockade in classical Hodgkin lymphoma. Only in-frame clones appear in the TCRdb table, and some are missing; sequencing was by immunoSEQ multiplex PCR. The sample holds tens of thousands of clones, roughly 91% seen once. Every patient had relapsed following autologous stem cell transplantation, and cohorts differed in brentuximab vedotin exposure. Sequencing was performed on peripheral blood mononuclear cells (PBMCs), taken before the second cycle of nivolumab. The origin of the receptors is a human donor with classical Hodgkin lymphoma.

This clone has just a few counts. The chain couples TRBV5-1 to TRBJ2-7, with 7 nucleotides matching TRBD1. The CDR3 contains 15 residues. Germline V gives CDR1 SGHRS, CDR2 YFSETQ. Trimming at V came to 2 bases and at J to 2 bases, leaving 7 bases not matched to a gene. The CDR3 DNA is TGCGCCAGCAGCTTAACAGGGGTTTCCACCTACGAGCAGTACTTC. This encodes CASSLTGVSTYEQYF.

This clone was recorded a few times. The rearrangement uses TRBV5-1 and TRBJ1-1, with 7 bases that match TRBD1. Germline V gene data show CDR1 as SGHRS and CDR2 as YFSETQ. Germline trimming cut 4 bases from V and 5 bases from J; bases unmatched to any gene: 5. This CDR3 is 13 amino acids long. Written as DNA, the CDR3 is TGCGCCAGCAGCCTGCCAGGGGGGACTGAAGCTTTCTTT. It is translated as CASSLPGGTEAFF.

The chain joins TRBV27 to TRBJ1-4; 7 nucleotides align to TRBD1. Trimming took 2 bases from V and 5 from J; bases not matched to a gene: 14. The CDR3 is 18 amino acids. Germline V gene data show CDR1 as MNHEY and CDR2 as SMNVEV (reference sequence). CDR3 bases: TGTGCCAGCAGTTTAATACCCACGCGAGGGGGCAAGAATGAAAAACTGTTTTTT. Translation gives CASSLIPTRGGKNEKLFF.

This chain connects TRBV2 to TRBJ2-4; D is possibly TRBD1 (6 bases). Looked up from germline, CDR1 is SNHLY and CDR2 is FYNNEI. Trimming pared 7 bases from V and 4 bases from J, leaving 8 bases between. The length of the CDR3 is 12 residues. The CDR3 spells CASIGTKNIQYF. CDR3 sequence (DNA): TGTGCCAGCATTGGGACAAAAAACATTCAGTACTTC.

This clone was seen a single time. V gene TRBV5-1 combines with J gene TRBJ2-3; tentatively, D is TRBD1 or TRBD2 (5 bases each). This CDR3 region has 19 residues. Germline V lookup: CDR1 SGHRS, CDR2 YFSETQ. V shed 1 base and J shed 6 bases, with 27 bases lying between them. The CDR3 here is CASSLTGLRDAPPLDTQYF. CDR3 bases: TGCGCCAGCAGCTTGACGGGGCTCCGGGACGCCCCTCCGTTGGATACGCAGTATTTT.